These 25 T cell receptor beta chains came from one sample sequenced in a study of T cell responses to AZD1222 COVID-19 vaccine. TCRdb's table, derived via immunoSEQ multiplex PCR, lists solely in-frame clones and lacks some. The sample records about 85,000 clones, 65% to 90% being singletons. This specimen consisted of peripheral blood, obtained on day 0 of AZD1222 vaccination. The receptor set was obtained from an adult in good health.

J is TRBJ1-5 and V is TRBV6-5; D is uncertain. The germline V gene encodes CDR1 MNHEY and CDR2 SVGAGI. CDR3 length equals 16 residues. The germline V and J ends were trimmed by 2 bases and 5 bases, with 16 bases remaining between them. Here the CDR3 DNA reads TGTGCCAGCAGTTACCCCATTTTTTCTCCCGATCAGCCCCAGCATTTT. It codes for CASSYPIFSPDQPQHF.

The CDR3 DNA reads as TGTGCCAGCAGCTTCCTTGACACCGGGGAGCTGTTTTTT. Translation: CASSFLDTGELFF. The chain joins TRBV7-9 to TRBJ2-2; D not resolved. This CDR3 region has 13 residues. Deletions cut 3 bases from V and 3 bases from J, with 5 bases between. CDR1 SEHNR and CDR2 FQNEAQ come from the germline V gene (reference sequence). The variable domain in full, completed from reference TRBV7-9 and TRBJ2-2, reads DTGVSQNPRHKITKRGQNVTFRCDPISEHNRLYWYRQTLGQGPEFLTYFQNEAQLEKSRLLSDRFSAERPKGSFSTLEIQRTEQGDSAMYLCASSFLDTGELFFGEGSRLTVL.

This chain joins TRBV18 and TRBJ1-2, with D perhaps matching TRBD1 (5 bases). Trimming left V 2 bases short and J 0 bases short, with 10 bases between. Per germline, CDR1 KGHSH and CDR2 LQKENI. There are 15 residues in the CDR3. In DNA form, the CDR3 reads TGTGCCAGCTCACCATCCGGGACTTCTAACTATGGCTACACCTTC. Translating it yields CASSPSGTSNYGYTF.

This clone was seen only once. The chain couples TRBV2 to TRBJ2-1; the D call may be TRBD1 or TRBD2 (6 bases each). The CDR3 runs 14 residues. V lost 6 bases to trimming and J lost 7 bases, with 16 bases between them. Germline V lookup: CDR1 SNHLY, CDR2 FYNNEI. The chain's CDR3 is CASSRDNGGNEQFF. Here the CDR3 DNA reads TGTGCCAGCAGCAGGGACAACGGGGGTAATGAGCAGTTCTTC.

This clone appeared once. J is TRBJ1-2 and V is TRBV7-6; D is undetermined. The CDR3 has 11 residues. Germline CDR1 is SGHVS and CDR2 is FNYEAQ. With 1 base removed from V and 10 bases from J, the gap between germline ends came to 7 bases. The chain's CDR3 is CASSLVATYTF. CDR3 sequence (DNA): TGTGCCAGCAGCTTAGTAGCGACCTACACCTTC.

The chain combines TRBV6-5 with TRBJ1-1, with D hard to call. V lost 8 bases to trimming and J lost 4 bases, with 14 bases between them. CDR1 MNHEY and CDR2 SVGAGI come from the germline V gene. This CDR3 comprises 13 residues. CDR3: CASRARWATEAFF. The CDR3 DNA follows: TGTGCCAGCCGCGCTAGGTGGGCCACTGAAGCTTTCTTT.

CDR3 in amino acids: CATQPQGRVRGYTF. The CDR3 coding sequence is TGTGCCACCCAACCCCAGGGGAGGGTGCGGGGCTACACCTTC. The chain is built from TRBV10-3 and TRBJ1-2; tentatively, D is TRBD1 (6 bases). The germline V and J ends were trimmed by 10 bases and 8 bases, with 23 bases remaining between them. CDR3 length: 14 residues. The germline V gene has CDR1 ENHRY and CDR2 SYGVKD.

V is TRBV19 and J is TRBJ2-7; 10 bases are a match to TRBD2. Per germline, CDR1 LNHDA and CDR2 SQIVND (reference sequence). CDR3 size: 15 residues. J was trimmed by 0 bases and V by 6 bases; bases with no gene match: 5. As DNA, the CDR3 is TGTGCCAGTAGGGCCAGCGGGAGGGCCTCCTACGAGCAGTACTTC. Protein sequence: CASRASGRASYEQYF.

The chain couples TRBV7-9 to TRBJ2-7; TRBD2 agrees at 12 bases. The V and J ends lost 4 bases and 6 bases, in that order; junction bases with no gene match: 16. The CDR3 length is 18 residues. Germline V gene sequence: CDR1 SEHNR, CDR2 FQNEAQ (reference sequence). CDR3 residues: CASSSPGAASGRVFEQYF. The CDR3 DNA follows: TGTGCCAGCAGCTCTCCGGGGGCGGCTAGCGGGAGGGTGTTCGAGCAGTACTTC.

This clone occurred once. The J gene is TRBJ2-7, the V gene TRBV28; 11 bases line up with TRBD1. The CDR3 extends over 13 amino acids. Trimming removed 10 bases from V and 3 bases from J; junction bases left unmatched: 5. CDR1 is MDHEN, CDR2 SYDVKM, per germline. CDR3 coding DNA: TGTGCCACCCGGACAGGGGGCAACTACGAGCAGTACTTC. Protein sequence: CATRTGGNYEQYF.

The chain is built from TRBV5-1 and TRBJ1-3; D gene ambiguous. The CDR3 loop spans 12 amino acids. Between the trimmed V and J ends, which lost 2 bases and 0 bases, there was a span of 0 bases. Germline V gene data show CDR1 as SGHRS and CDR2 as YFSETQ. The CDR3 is CASSFSGNTIYF. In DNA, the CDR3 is TGCGCCAGCAGCTTCTCTGGAAACACCATATATTTT.

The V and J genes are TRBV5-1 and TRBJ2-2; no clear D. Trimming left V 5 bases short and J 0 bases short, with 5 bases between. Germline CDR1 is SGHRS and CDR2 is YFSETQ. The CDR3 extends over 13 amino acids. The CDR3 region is CASRLPNTGELFF. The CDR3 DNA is TGCGCCAGCAGGCTACCGAACACCGGGGAGCTGTTTTTT.

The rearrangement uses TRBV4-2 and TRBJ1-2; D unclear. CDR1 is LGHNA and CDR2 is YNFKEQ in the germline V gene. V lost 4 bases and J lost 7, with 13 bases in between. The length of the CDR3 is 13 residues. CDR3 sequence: CASSRGGVAGYTF. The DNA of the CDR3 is TGTGCCAGCAGCCGCGGTGGGGTTGCTGGCTACACCTTC.

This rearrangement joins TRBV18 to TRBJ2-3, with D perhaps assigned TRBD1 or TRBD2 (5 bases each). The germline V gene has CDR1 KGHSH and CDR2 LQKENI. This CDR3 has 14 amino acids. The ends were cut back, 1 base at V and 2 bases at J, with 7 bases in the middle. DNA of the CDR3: TGTGCCAGCTCACCACAGGGACCCACAGATACGCAGTATTTT. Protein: CASSPQGPTDTQYF.

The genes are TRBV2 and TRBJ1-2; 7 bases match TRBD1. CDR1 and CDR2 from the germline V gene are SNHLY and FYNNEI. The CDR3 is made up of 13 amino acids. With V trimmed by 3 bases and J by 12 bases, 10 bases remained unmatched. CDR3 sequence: CASSDNRGRSDTF. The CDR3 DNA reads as TGTGCCAGCAGTGATAACAGGGGAAGATCGGACACCTTC.

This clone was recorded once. The CDR3 region is CASSRLAGEETQYF. CDR3 sequence (DNA): TGCGCCAGCAGCCGTCTAGCGGGAGAAGAGACCCAGTACTTC. This chain connects TRBV5-1 to TRBJ2-5; 10 nucleotides align to TRBD2. CDR1 is SGHRS, CDR2 YFSETQ, per germline. The CDR3 contains 14 residues. The V gene end was trimmed by 4 bases and the J gene end by 3 bases; junction bases not matched to a gene: 3.

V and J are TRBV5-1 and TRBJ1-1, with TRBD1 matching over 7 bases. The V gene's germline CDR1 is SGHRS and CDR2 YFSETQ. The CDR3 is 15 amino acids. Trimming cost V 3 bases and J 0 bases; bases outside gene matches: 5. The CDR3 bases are TGCGCCAGCAGCTCACTGACAGGGCTGAACACTGAAGCTTTCTTT. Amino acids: CASSSLTGLNTEAFF. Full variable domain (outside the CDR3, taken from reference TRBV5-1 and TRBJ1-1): KAGVTQTPRYLIKTRGQQVTLSCSPISGHRSVSWYQQTPGQGLQFLFEYFSETQRNKGNFPGRFSGRQFSNSRSEMNVSTLELGDSALYLCASSSLTGLNTEAFFGQGTRLTVV.

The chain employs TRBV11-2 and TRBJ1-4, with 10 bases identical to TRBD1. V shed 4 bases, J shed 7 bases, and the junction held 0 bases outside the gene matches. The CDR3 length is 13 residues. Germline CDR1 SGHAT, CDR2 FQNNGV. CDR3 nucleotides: TGTGCCAGCAGCTGGACAGGGGGTGAAAAACTGTTTTTT. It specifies CASSWTGGEKLFF.

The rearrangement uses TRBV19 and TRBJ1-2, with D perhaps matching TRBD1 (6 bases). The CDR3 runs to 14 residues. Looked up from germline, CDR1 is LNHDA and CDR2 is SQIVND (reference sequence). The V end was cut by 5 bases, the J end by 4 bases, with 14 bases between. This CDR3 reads CASSSQGRGYGYTF. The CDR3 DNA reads TGTGCCAGTAGTTCCCAGGGGCGCGGCTATGGCTACACCTTC. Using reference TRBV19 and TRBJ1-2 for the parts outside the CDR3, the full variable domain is DGGITQSPKYLFRKEGQNVTLSCEQNLNHDAMYWYRQDPGQGLRLIYYSQIVNDFQKGDIAEGYSVSREKKESFPLTVTSAQKNPTAFYLCASSSQGRGYGYTFGSGTRLTVV.

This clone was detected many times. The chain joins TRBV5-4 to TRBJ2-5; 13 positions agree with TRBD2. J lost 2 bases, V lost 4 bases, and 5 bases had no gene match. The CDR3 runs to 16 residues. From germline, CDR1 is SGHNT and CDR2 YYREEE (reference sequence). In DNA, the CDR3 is TGTGCCAGCAGCCCGGAACTAGCGGGGGGGCAAGAGACCCAGTACTTC. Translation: CASSPELAGGQETQYF.

CDR3 sequence: CASSVEDIQYF. CDR3 coding DNA: TGTGCCAGCAGTGTAGAGGACATTCAGTACTTC. This sequence joins TRBV6-2 or TRBV6-3 and TRBJ2-4; the D is unclear. CDR1 and CDR2 from the germline V gene are MNHEY and SVGEGT. V was trimmed by 5 bases and J by 8 bases, leaving 7 bases between them. The CDR3 spans 11 residues.

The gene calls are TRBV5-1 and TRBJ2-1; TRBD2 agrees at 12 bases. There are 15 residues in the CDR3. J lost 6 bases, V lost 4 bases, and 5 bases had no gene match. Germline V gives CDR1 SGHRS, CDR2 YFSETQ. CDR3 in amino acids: CASSKGLAGPNEQFF. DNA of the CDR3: TGCGCCAGCAGCAAGGGACTAGCGGGCCCCAATGAGCAGTTCTTC.

DNA for the CDR3: TGTGCCAGCAGCTTCGGGGGAGGGGCCTACGAGCAGTACTTC. Amino acid sequence: CASSFGGGAYEQYF. This rearrangement joins TRBV11-2 to TRBJ2-7, with TRBD2 matching over 7 bases. Germline V gene data show CDR1 as SGHAT and CDR2 as FQNNGV. V dropped 3 bases and J dropped 2; count of bases not matched to a gene: 4. CDR3 length: 14 amino acids. The full variable domain, rest sourced from reference TRBV11-2 and TRBJ2-7, is EAGVAQSPRYKIIEKRQSVAFWCNPISGHATLYWYQQILGQGPKLLIQFQNNGVVDDSQLPKDRFSAERLKGVDSTLKIQPAKLEDSAVYLCASSFGGGAYEQYFGPGTRLTVT.

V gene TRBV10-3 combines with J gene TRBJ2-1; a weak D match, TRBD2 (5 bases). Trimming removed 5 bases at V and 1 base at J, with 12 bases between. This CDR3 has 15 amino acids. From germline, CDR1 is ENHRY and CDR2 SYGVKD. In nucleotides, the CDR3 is TGTGCCATCAGTAGAGGAGCGGAGTCCTACAATGAGCAGTTCTTC. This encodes CAISRGAESYNEQFF.

In nucleotides, the CDR3 is TGTGCCACCAGCGGGAGGTCATACCCAGCCGGGGAGCTGTTTTTT. It codes for CATSGRSYPAGELFF. The rearrangement joins TRBV15 to TRBJ2-2; tentatively, D is TRBD2 (6 bases). Germline V lookup: CDR1 LNHNV, CDR2 YYDKDF (reference sequence). V gave up 5 bases and J gave up 6 bases, with 16 bases separating them. CDR3 length: 15 amino acids.